What follows are 30 T cell receptor beta chains derived from one specimen sequenced in a study of cytomegalovirus exposure and HLA in healthy donors. PCR was performed using 60 Vbeta and 13 Jbeta primers. Produced via immunoSEQ multiplex PCR; TCRdb's table is partial and in-frame only. The table includes about 62,000 clones, 80% to 90% detected once. The material sequenced was PBMCs. The receptors were sampled from a man between 18 and 35 years old in good health and CMV-seronegative.

This sequence joins TRBV30 and TRBJ1-5; 10 bases fit TRBD1. V dropped 0 bases and J dropped 3; count of bases not matched to a gene: 5. CDR3 size: 16 residues. Per the germline V gene, CDR1 is GTSNPN and CDR2 is SVGIG (reference sequence). In DNA form, the CDR3 reads TGTGCCTGGAGTGTAGGGGGACAGGGGACCAATCAGCCCCAGCATTTT. This sequence encodes CAWSVGGQGTNQPQHF.

Comment on this clone: In the same sample, other DNA sequences code for this CDR3. The chain carries TRBV15 and TRBJ1-1; tentative D call: TRBD1 (5 bases). Germline CDR1 reads LNHNV; CDR2 reads YYDKDF (reference sequence). V gave up 0 bases and J gave up 1 base, with 9 bases separating them. The CDR3 contains 15 residues. The CDR3 is CATSREGQGNTEAFF. In DNA form, the CDR3 reads TGTGCCACCAGCAGAGAAGGGCAGGGGAACACTGAAGCTTTCTTT. Full variable domain (missing parts from reference TRBV15 and TRBJ1-1): DAMVIQNPRYQVTQFGKPVTLSCSQTLNHNVMYWYQQKSSQAPKLLFHYYDKDFNNEADTPDNFQSRRPNTSFCFLDIRSPGLGDTAMYLCATSREGQGNTEAFFGQGTRLTVV.

The V call is TRBV7-9, the J call TRBJ2-7; D remains ambiguous. The CDR3 contains 12 residues. Germline V CDR1 and CDR2: SEHNR, FQNEAQ (reference sequence). The V end lost 2 bases, the J end lost 6 bases, and 8 bases lay between the germline ends. The CDR3 bases are TGTGCCAGCAGCTTAATTCGGTTCGAGCAGTACTTC. Translated: CASSLIRFEQYF.

The chain uses TRBV28 and TRBJ2-7; D not certain. The CDR3 sequence is 12 residues long. Germline V lookup: CDR1 MDHEN, CDR2 SYDVKM. Trimming left V 8 bases short and J 2 bases short, with 10 bases between. The chain's CDR3 is CASCEVTYEQYF. The CDR3 DNA reads as TGTGCCAGCTGTGAGGTTACCTACGAGCAGTACTTC.

The chain carries TRBV19 and TRBJ1-2, with D tentatively TRBD1 (6 bases). Germline V gene lookup returns CDR1 LNHDA and CDR2 SQIVND (reference sequence). The length of the CDR3 is 12 residues. Trimming left V 6 bases short and J 1 base short, with 6 bases between. CDR3 residues: CASRGGNYGYTF. In nucleotides, the CDR3 is TGTGCCAGTAGAGGGGGTAACTATGGCTACACCTTC.

The V and J genes are TRBV5-1 and TRBJ2-2; 15 nucleotides agree with TRBD2. The CDR3 sequence is 19 residues long. The junction had 11 bases not matched to a gene; V was cut back by 4 bases and J by 4 bases. Germline assignment: CDR1 SGHRS and CDR2 YFSETQ. The CDR3 sequence is CASSPGLAGGPGGTGELFF. DNA for the CDR3: TGCGCCAGCAGCCCCGGACTAGCGGGGGGGCCGGGTGGCACCGGGGAGCTGTTTTTT.

This clone was found once. The V gene is TRBV5-6, the J gene TRBJ1-2, with 9 positions matching TRBD1. V trimming: 0 bases; J trimming: 1 base; junction bases outside the gene matches: 10. There are 18 residues in the CDR3. Germline CDR1 is SGHDT and CDR2 is YYEEEE. Here the CDR3 reads CASSLDRGQGAINYGYTF. The DNA of the CDR3 is TGTGCCAGCAGCTTGGATCGGGGACAGGGCGCTATTAACTATGGCTACACCTTC.

V usage is TRBV15 and J usage is TRBJ2-7; 12 positions agree with TRBD2. Germline-derived CDR1 and CDR2 are LNHNV and YYDKDF (reference sequence). V was clipped by 0 bases and J by 3 bases; unmatched bases: 3. CDR3 length: 16 residues. CDR3 region: CATSRDGLAGIYEQYF. The CDR3 bases are TGTGCCACCAGCAGAGATGGACTAGCGGGGATCTACGAGCAGTACTTC.

In its sample, this clone was seen once. The rearrangement links TRBV5-4 to TRBJ1-1; D uncertain. The germline gives CDR1 SGHNT, CDR2 YYREEE (reference sequence). The CDR3 consists of 13 residues. Trimming left V 5 bases short and J 3 bases short, with 11 bases between. In DNA, the CDR3 is TGTGCCAGCAGATCGCCCCGGGACACTGAAGCTTTCTTT. Protein: CASRSPRDTEAFF.

CDR3 in DNA: TGTGCCAGCAGATCAGTGGGGGCGCCTTACACTGAAGCTTTCTTT. This translates into CASRSVGAPYTEAFF. This chain joins TRBV6-5 and TRBJ1-1; D possibly corresponds to TRBD1 (6 bases). Germline V gene lookup returns CDR1 MNHEY and CDR2 SVGAGI. Trimming shortened V by 6 bases and J by 3 bases, and 17 bases separated the two germline ends. The CDR3 runs to 15 residues.

The V gene is TRBV4-1, the J gene TRBJ2-5; the match to TRBD1 covers 10 bases. Germline V lookup: CDR1 MGHRA, CDR2 YSYEKL. With 6 bases clipped from V and 5 bases from J, the junction kept 15 bases outside the gene matches. CDR3 length: 17 amino acids. DNA of the CDR3: TGCGCCAGCAGTGAATTAACCGGGACAGGGGTTTTGGAGACCCAGTACTTC. It codes for CASSELTGTGVLETQYF.

V usage is TRBV6-1 and J usage is TRBJ1-2; the match to TRBD1 covers 7 bases. With 6 bases clipped from V and 6 bases from J, the junction kept 13 bases outside the gene matches. Germline loops: CDR1 MNHNS, CDR2 SASEGT. CDR3 length: 15 residues. The CDR3 reads CASSPQETGINGYTF. Written as DNA, the CDR3 is TGTGCCAGCAGCCCACAGGAGACAGGGATAAATGGCTACACCTTC.

The chain couples TRBV15 to TRBJ2-7; 8 bases are a match to TRBD1. The CDR3 extends over 17 amino acids. Trimming at V came to 5 bases and at J to 4 bases, leaving 16 bases not matched to a gene. CDR1 LNHNV and CDR2 YYDKDF come from the germline V gene (reference sequence). The CDR3 here is CATSRRGLREGMYEQYF. CDR3 nucleotide sequence: TGTGCCACCAGCCGCAGGGGGCTCCGTGAGGGCATGTACGAGCAGTACTTC.

The rearrangement uses TRBV6-5 and TRBJ1-2; D is perhaps TRBD1 (6 bases). The CDR3 covers 13 residues. Looked up from germline, CDR1 is MNHEY and CDR2 is SVGAGI. V lost 2 bases and J 7 bases, leaving 11 bases between the germline ends. The CDR3 bases are TGTGCCAGCAGTTACGGCAGGGGTGGTGGCTACACCTTC. The encoded protein is CASSYGRGGGYTF.

The rearrangement links TRBV6-1 to TRBJ2-7, with TRBD1 matching over 11 bases. The trim removed 1 base at V and 10 bases at J, leaving 9 bases unmatched. The CDR3 has 15 residues. Germline V lookup: CDR1 MNHNS, CDR2 SASEGT. Here the CDR3 reads CASSEGGQGGDGQYF. The CDR3 coding sequence is TGTGCCAGCAGTGAAGGGGGACAGGGGGGAGATGGTCAGTACTTC.

The genes are TRBV30 and TRBJ1-2; D gene ambiguous. Trimming shortened V by 0 bases and J by 0 bases, and 5 bases separated the two germline ends. CDR1 and CDR2 from the germline V gene are GTSNPN and SVGIG (reference sequence). CDR3 length: 13 amino acids. The CDR3 loop is CAWSVQANYGYTF. The CDR3 region has the DNA TGTGCCTGGAGTGTACAAGCTAACTATGGCTACACCTTC.

The chain recombines TRBV10-3 with TRBJ1-2; 10 bases align to TRBD1. There are 14 residues in the CDR3. V lost 6 bases and J lost 3; bases outside the gene matches: 4. Per the germline V gene, CDR1 is ENHRY and CDR2 is SYGVKD. DNA for the CDR3: TGTGCCATCAGCGCCGGGACAGGGGACTATGGCTACACCTTC. Translating gives CAISAGTGDYGYTF.

The chain is built from TRBV29-1 and TRBJ2-7; 9 nucleotides align to TRBD1. The CDR3 runs 13 residues. Per the germline V gene, CDR1 is SQVTM and CDR2 is ANQGSEA. Trimming removed 7 bases from V and 7 bases from J; junction bases left unmatched: 11. The CDR3 here is CSAGTGTPGEQYF. CDR3 coding DNA: TGCAGCGCTGGGACAGGGACCCCAGGGGAGCAGTACTTC.

The gene calls are TRBV11-2 and TRBJ2-7; D is undetermined. V lost 5 bases, J lost 3 bases, and 8 bases lay in between. The CDR3 runs 12 residues. Germline V gene sequence: CDR1 SGHAT, CDR2 FQNNGV. The CDR3 is CASSIQIYEQYF. As DNA, the CDR3 is TGTGCCAGCAGCATTCAGATCTACGAGCAGTACTTC.

The genes are TRBV29-1 and TRBJ1-1; possible D gene TRBD1, 5 bases. The CDR3 extends over 12 amino acids. The germline V gene encodes CDR1 SQVTM and CDR2 ANQGSEA. The V gene lost 3 bases and the J gene lost 5 bases, with 10 bases spanning the gap. CDR3 DNA sequence: TGCAGCGTTGAGGGGGGGAGGACTGAAGCTTTCTTT. Its protein is CSVEGGRTEAFF. The full variable domain, rest sourced from reference TRBV29-1 and TRBJ1-1, is SAVISQKPSRDICQRGTSLTIQCQVDSQVTMMFWYRQQPGQSLTLIATANQGSEATYESGFVIDKFPISRPNLTFSTLTVSNMSPEDSSIYLCSVEGGRTEAFFGQGTRLTVV.

The CDR3 nucleotides read TGTGCCAGCAGCTTAGGAGGGAACTATGGCTACACCTTC. Amino acids: CASSLGGNYGYTF. The gene calls are TRBV7-9 and TRBJ1-2; no clear D gene. V dropped 1 base and J dropped 2 bases, with 5 bases sitting between them. The CDR3 has 13 residues. Germline V CDR1 and CDR2: SEHNR, FQNEAQ (reference sequence).

The CDR3, as DNA: TGTGCCAGCAGTGACGAAGCGGGGGAGACCCAGTACTTC. Its translation is CASSDEAGETQYF. The V and J genes are TRBV6-4 and TRBJ2-5, with 7 bases aligning to TRBD2. Germline V gives CDR1 MRHNA, CDR2 SNTAGT. The V segment lost 2 bases and the J segment 5 bases; nucleotides outside the gene matches: 2. CDR3 length equals 13 residues.

This chain joins TRBV4-1 and TRBJ2-5; TRBD2 matches at 7 bases. This CDR3 comprises 15 residues. The V segment lost 1 base and the J segment 4 bases; nucleotides outside the gene matches: 6. Germline V lookup: CDR1 MGHRA, CDR2 YSYEKL. The CDR3 here is CASSQVGGTPETQYF. The CDR3 DNA reads TGCGCCAGCAGCCAAGTCGGGGGGACTCCAGAGACCCAGTACTTC.

The CDR3 sequence is CASSKEPGLEEETQYF. As DNA, the CDR3 is TGCGCCAGCAGCAAGGAACCGGGACTAGAGGAAGAGACCCAGTACTTC. This rearrangement joins TRBV5-1 to TRBJ2-5, with 8 bases fitting TRBD2. The length of the CDR3 is 16 residues. CDR1 is SGHRS and CDR2 is YFSETQ in the germline V gene. Trimming at V came to 4 bases and at J to 3 bases, leaving 11 bases not matched to a gene.

The rearrangement uses TRBV6-5 and TRBJ1-2; 7 bases are a match to TRBD1. The CDR3 is 13 residues long. CDR1 MNHEY and CDR2 SVGAGI come from the germline V gene. After removal of 6 bases from V and 8 bases from J, the junction contained 9 bases not matched to a gene. This chain's CDR3 is CASRLTGGGGYTF. CDR3 coding DNA: TGTGCCAGCAGGTTGACAGGAGGGGGCGGCTACACCTTC.

The rearrangement joins TRBV6-5 to TRBJ2-3, with 11 bases identical to TRBD2. The CDR3 covers 15 residues. CDR1 MNHEY and CDR2 SVGAGI come from the germline V gene. J gave up 5 bases and V 6 bases, and 7 bases lay outside the gene matches. CDR3 sequence: CASRETSGEIDTQYF. In nucleotides, the CDR3 is TGTGCCAGCAGAGAGACTAGCGGGGAGATAGATACGCAGTATTTT.

This sequence joins TRBV6-7 and TRBJ1-6, with 7 nucleotides matching TRBD1. TRBV6-7 is known as an ORF, though its function is uncertain. This CDR3 is 12 amino acids long. Losses at the gene ends were 9 bases for V and 5 bases for J; bases not matched to a gene: 1. The CDR3 region has the DNA TGTGCCAGGACAGGGAATAATTCACCCCTCCACTTT. Translated: CARTGNNSPLHF.

The chain links TRBV5-1 to TRBJ2-7; the D gene is possibly TRBD2 (6 bases). The CDR3 loop spans 12 amino acids. With 6 bases removed from V and 5 bases from J, the gap between germline ends came to 12 bases. From germline, CDR1 is SGHRS and CDR2 YFSETQ. CDR3 nucleotides: TGCGCCAGCACCGAAACGGGGGACGAGCAGTACTTC. Its translation: CASTETGDEQYF.

The CDR3 loop reads CASSQAGSGGGYNSPLHF. As DNA, the CDR3 is TGCGCCAGCAGCCAAGCGGGATCGGGAGGAGGGTATAATTCACCCCTCCACTTT. The chain is built from TRBV4-1 and TRBJ1-6; D is uncertain. Germline V CDR1 and CDR2: MGHRA, YSYEKL. Trimming removed 1 base at V and 4 bases at J, with 17 bases between. This CDR3 spans 18 amino acids.

The chain carries TRBV15 and TRBJ2-5; 7 bases fit TRBD1. CDR1 and CDR2 (germline): LNHNV, YYDKDF (reference sequence). With 4 bases clipped from V and 1 base from J, the junction kept 6 bases outside the gene matches. The CDR3 has 15 residues. The CDR3 DNA is TGTGCCACCAGCAAACTCCGGGACAGCCAAGAGACCCAGTACTTC. This translates into CATSKLRDSQETQYF. Drawing the rest from reference TRBV15 and TRBJ2-5, the complete variable domain is DAMVIQNPRYQVTQFGKPVTLSCSQTLNHNVMYWYQQKSSQAPKLLFHYYDKDFNNEADTPDNFQSRRPNTSFCFLDIRSPGLGDTAMYLCATSKLRDSQETQYFGPGTRLLVL.